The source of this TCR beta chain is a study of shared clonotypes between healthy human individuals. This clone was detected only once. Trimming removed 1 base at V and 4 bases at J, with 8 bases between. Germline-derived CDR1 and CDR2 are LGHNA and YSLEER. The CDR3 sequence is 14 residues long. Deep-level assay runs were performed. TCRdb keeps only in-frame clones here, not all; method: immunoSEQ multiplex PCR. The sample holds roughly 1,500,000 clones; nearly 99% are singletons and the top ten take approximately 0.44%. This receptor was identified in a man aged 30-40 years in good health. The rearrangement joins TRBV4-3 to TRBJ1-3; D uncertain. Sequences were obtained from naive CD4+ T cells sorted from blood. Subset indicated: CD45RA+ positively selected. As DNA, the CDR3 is TGCGCCAGCAGCCAAGCAGTCTACGGAAACACCATATATTTT. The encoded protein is CASSQAVYGNTIYF.